Listed here are 10 T cell receptor beta chains from one sample, sequenced in a study of T cell responses to AZD1222 COVID-19 vaccine. The table came from immunoSEQ multiplex PCR; TCRdb's copy has only in-frame clones and leaves some out. The table lists 90,000 to 95,000 clones, roughly 90% of them singletons. The starting material was peripheral blood, obtained 28 days after the second AZD1222 dose. The receptors derive from an adult who received the AZD1222 COVID-19 vaccine.

This chain joins TRBV19 and TRBJ1-4; D gene unclear. The CDR3 spans 14 residues. The germline V gene has CDR1 LNHDA and CDR2 SQIVND (reference sequence). The germline V and J ends were trimmed by 5 bases and 5 bases, with 12 bases remaining between them. The CDR3 protein is CASSSRYLNEKLFF. For the CDR3, the DNA is TGTGCCAGTAGTTCCAGGTACTTAAATGAAAAACTGTTTTTT.

This clone turned up a few times. The chain combines TRBV30 with TRBJ1-3; D unclear. Germline V gene sequence: CDR1 GTSNPN, CDR2 SVGIG (reference sequence). Trimming cost V 4 bases and J 1 base, with 11 bases left between them. The CDR3 consists of 14 residues. Written as DNA, the CDR3 is TGTGCCTGGAATCCGACTTTTTCTGGAAACACCATATATTTT. Encoded protein: CAWNPTFSGNTIYF.

V gene TRBV28 combines with J gene TRBJ1-4; 9 nucleotides match TRBD1. The CDR3 extends over 15 amino acids. V shed 4 bases, J shed 6 bases, and the junction held 6 bases outside the gene matches. The germline CDR1 and CDR2 sequences are MDHEN and SYDVKM. The CDR3 protein is CASSYGDRADEKLFF. The CDR3 nucleotides are TGTGCCAGCAGTTATGGGGACAGGGCTGATGAAAAACTGTTTTTT.

The J gene is TRBJ1-3, the V gene TRBV14; D gene ambiguous. CDR1 SGHDN and CDR2 FVKESK come from the germline V gene. The CDR3 is 13 amino acids. The ends were cut back, 0 bases at V and 8 bases at J, with 8 bases in the middle. The CDR3 nucleotides read TGTGCCAGCAGCCAAGAAAGGATGGACACCATATATTTT. As protein: CASSQERMDTIYF.

The gene calls are TRBV11-2 and TRBJ1-5; TRBD1 matches 12 bases. Germline CDR1 is SGHAT and CDR2 is FQNNGV. CDR3 size: 16 residues. V was clipped by 3 bases and J by 6 bases; unmatched bases: 6. The CDR3 loop is CASSLTGTGGGQPQHF. CDR3 nucleotide sequence: TGTGCCAGCAGCTTGACCGGGACAGGGGGCGGTCAGCCCCAGCATTTT.

V usage is TRBV11-2 and J usage is TRBJ2-7; no clear D gene. The CDR3 sequence is 11 residues long. Trimming took 4 bases from V and 5 from J, leaving 6 bases between them. Germline V lookup: CDR1 SGHAT, CDR2 FQNNGV. Here the CDR3 DNA reads TGTGCCAGCAGCTCCTTAAACGAGCAGTACTTC. This encodes CASSSLNEQYF.

The chain uses TRBV11-3 and TRBJ2-1, with D uncertain. Germline V gene data show CDR1 as SGHNT and CDR2 as YENEEA. The CDR3 covers 13 residues. V lost 1 base and J lost 5, with 6 bases in between. As DNA, the CDR3 is TGTGCCAGCAGCTTAGGGGTCCACAATGAGCAGTTCTTC. It yields the protein CASSLGVHNEQFF.

The chain has TRBV7-9 and TRBJ1-4, with TRBD1 as a possible D gene (6 bases). Germline-derived CDR1 and CDR2 are SEHNR and FQNEAQ (reference sequence). The CDR3 contains 14 residues. Trimming left V 5 bases short and J 7 bases short, with 14 bases between. CDR3 amino acids: CASSRGQGSEKLFF. The CDR3 nucleotides read TGTGCCAGCAGCCGAGGTCAGGGGAGTGAAAAACTGTTTTTT. Looking up the rest from reference TRBV7-9 and TRBJ1-4 gives the full variable domain: DTGVSQNPRHKITKRGQNVTFRCDPISEHNRLYWYRQTLGQGPEFLTYFQNEAQLEKSRLLSDRFSAERPKGSFSTLEIQRTEQGDSAMYLCASSRGQGSEKLFFGSGTQLSVL.

V gene TRBV6-5 combines with J gene TRBJ1-2, with TRBD1 identical over 9 bases. The ends lost 6 bases at V and 6 bases at J; junction bases unmatched: 8. Looked up from germline, CDR1 is MNHEY and CDR2 is SVGAGI. This CDR3 spans 14 amino acids. The CDR3: CASSIIQGADGYTF. CDR3 coding DNA: TGTGCCAGCAGCATAATACAGGGGGCGGATGGCTACACCTTC.

Only one count was recorded for this clone. The chain has TRBV19 and TRBJ1-6; D not certain. The CDR3 runs to 14 residues. Trimming removed 8 bases at V and 6 bases at J, with 14 bases between. Germline V CDR1 and CDR2: LNHDA, SQIVND (reference sequence). The CDR3 DNA reads as TGTGCCAGTTCTGAGGGTCTTTCTAATTCACCCCTCCACTTT. Protein product: CASSEGLSNSPLHF.